This T cell receptor beta chain was recovered during a study of blood T cell repertoires in COVID-19. Profiled with immunoSEQ multiplex PCR; TCRdb holds only in-frame clones, not every one. The sample has some 260,000 clones; about 86% are singletons. Trimming removed 3 bases from V and 2 bases from J; junction bases left unmatched: 0. The CDR3 spans 16 residues. Per germline, CDR1 LNHDA and CDR2 SQIVND (reference sequence). A remark on this clone: This CDR3 is also generated by other DNA sequences in the sample.

The sequenced sample consisted of PBMCs or T cells enriched from blood (not recorded which). This rearrangement joins TRBV19 to TRBJ2-5; 16 bases agree with TRBD2. This TCR derives from a man younger than 45 with acute COVID-19. CDR3 DNA sequence: TGTGCCAGTAGTATGGGACTAGCGGGGGGGCAAGAGACCCAGTACTTC. Its translation: CASSMGLAGGQETQYF. Looking up the rest from reference TRBV19 and TRBJ2-5 gives the full variable domain: DGGITQSPKYLFRKEGQNVTLSCEQNLNHDAMYWYRQDPGQGLRLIYYSQIVNDFQKGDIAEGYSVSREKKESFPLTVTSAQKNPTAFYLCASSMGLAGGQETQYFGPGTRLLVL.